A single sample gave rise to the 30 T cell receptor beta chains below, sequenced in a study of long-term antiretroviral therapy in people with HIV. A v3.0 immunoSEQ assay was performed at survey level. TCRdb keeps only in-frame clones here, not all; method: immunoSEQ multiplex PCR. This sample has approximately 15,000 clones; 65% to 90% occur once, and the top ten carry less than 9.5%. The sequences come from unsorted PBMCs, collected 0.4 years after starting antiretroviral therapy. Source of these receptors: a man younger than 40 with HIV.

For the CDR3, the DNA is TGTGCCAGTAGTATATTAGGTTCTAGGACAGGGGGCCCCGATACGCAGTATTTT. As protein: CASSILGSRTGGPDTQYF. The chain couples TRBV19 to TRBJ2-3; 11 bases fit TRBD1. The CDR3 has 18 residues. Germline CDR1 LNHDA, CDR2 SQIVND (reference sequence). V trimming: 2 bases; J trimming: 6 bases; junction bases outside the gene matches: 13.

This chain connects TRBV7-3 to TRBJ2-3; 9 bases are shared with TRBD2. CDR1 and CDR2 (germline): SGHTA, FQGTGA. The CDR3 covers 16 residues. J gave up 2 bases and V 1 base, and 4 bases lay outside the gene matches. CDR3 residues: CASSLSSGGYTDTQYF. CDR3 nucleotide sequence: TGTGCCAGCAGCTTAAGTAGCGGGGGATACACAGATACGCAGTATTTT. Looking up the rest from reference TRBV7-3 and TRBJ2-3 gives the full variable domain: GAGVSQTPSNKVTEKGKYVELRCDPISGHTALYWYRQSLGQGPEFLIYFQGTGAADDSGLPNDRFFAVRPEGSVSTLKIQRTERGDSAVYLCASSLSSGGYTDTQYFGPGTRLTVL.

The chain has TRBV18 and TRBJ2-5, with TRBD2 identical over 7 bases. V shed 5 bases, J shed 2 bases, and the junction held 5 bases outside the gene matches. The CDR3 is 14 amino acids. CDR1 and CDR2 from the germline V gene are KGHSH and LQKENI. CDR3 amino acids: CASSRSGRQETQYF. CDR3 nucleotide sequence: TGTGCCAGCTCAAGATCCGGGAGGCAAGAGACCCAGTACTTC.

The rearrangement links TRBV5-8 to TRBJ2-5; TRBD2 matches at 13 bases. The trim removed 4 bases at V and 1 base at J, leaving 4 bases unmatched. Per the germline V gene, CDR1 is SGHTS and CDR2 is YDEGEE. The CDR3 totals 16 residues. The CDR3: CASSKGLAGTQETQYF. The CDR3 DNA reads TGTGCCAGCAGCAAGGGACTAGCGGGAACCCAAGAGACCCAGTACTTC.

J is TRBJ1-2 and V is TRBV28; TRBD1 might be the D (5 bases). CDR3 length: 14 residues. Germline CDR1 is MDHEN and CDR2 is SYDVKM. Trimming stripped 8 bases from V and 8 bases from J, with 21 bases between. The CDR3 sequence is CASSQGSLKRGYTF. DNA for the CDR3: TGTGCCAGCTCTCAGGGAAGTCTAAAGAGGGGCTACACCTTC.

The V call is TRBV28, the J call TRBJ1-3; no definite D call. Germline V lookup: CDR1 MDHEN, CDR2 SYDVKM. With 2 bases removed from V and 7 bases from J, the gap between germline ends came to 9 bases. The CDR3 has 13 amino acids. The CDR3 here is CASSLETANTIYF. The CDR3 DNA follows: TGTGCCAGCAGTTTAGAAACGGCCAACACCATATATTTT.

This chain uses TRBV13 with TRBJ1-2; 7 nucleotides agree with TRBD1. Germline V gene lookup returns CDR1 PRHDT and CDR2 FYEKMQ (reference sequence). The CDR3 extends over 16 amino acids. V dropped 6 bases and J dropped 2; count of bases not matched to a gene: 12. The chain's CDR3 is CASRYTGATDNYGYTF. The CDR3 DNA follows: TGTGCCAGCAGATACACAGGGGCCACGGACAACTATGGCTACACCTTC.

The chain is built from TRBV27 and TRBJ1-2, with D possibly matching TRBD1 (5 bases). The CDR3 sequence is 17 residues long. CDR1 and CDR2 from the germline V gene are MNHEY and SMNVEV (reference sequence). The ends were cut back, 0 bases at V and 0 bases at J, with 14 bases in the middle. The CDR3 DNA reads TGTGCCAGCAGTTTATCGCTCCCAGGGTTCTCTAACTATGGCTACACCTTC. Translating gives CASSLSLPGFSNYGYTF.

The chain recombines TRBV30 with TRBJ2-7, with 7 nucleotides matching TRBD1. V shed 2 bases, J shed 5 bases, and the junction held 9 bases outside the gene matches. CDR1 is GTSNPN, CDR2 SVGIG, per germline (reference sequence). CDR3 size: 14 residues. CDR3 coding DNA: TGTGCCTGGAGTCGAGGACAGGAATGGGACGAGCAGTACTTC. This translates into CAWSRGQEWDEQYF.

Here the CDR3 reads CASSLMTGGAGELFF. The CDR3 region has the DNA TGCGCCAGCAGCTTAATGACAGGCGGGGCCGGGGAGCTGTTTTTT. V and J are TRBV5-1 and TRBJ2-2; D is tentatively TRBD1 or TRBD2 (6 bases each). Germline CDR1 and CDR2: SGHRS and YFSETQ. The CDR3 sequence is 15 residues long. Trimming took off 2 bases at V and 6 bases at J, with 14 bases between the two ends. Filled out from reference TRBV5-1 and TRBJ2-2, the complete variable domain reads KAGVTQTPRYLIKTRGQQVTLSCSPISGHRSVSWYQQTPGQGLQFLFEYFSETQRNKGNFPGRFSGRQFSNSRSEMNVSTLELGDSALYLCASSLMTGGAGELFFGEGSRLTVL.

The J gene is TRBJ1-2, the V gene TRBV6-1, with D unresolved. The V end lost 6 bases, the J end lost 2 bases, and 16 bases lay between the germline ends. Germline V gives CDR1 MNHNS, CDR2 SASEGT. This CDR3 is 15 amino acids long. The CDR3 region is CASSPTDFRNYGYTF. CDR3 coding DNA: TGTGCCAGCAGCCCTACAGATTTTAGGAACTATGGCTACACCTTC.

The chain carries TRBV9 and TRBJ1-1; a weak D match, TRBD1 (6 bases). The CDR3 is 14 residues long. V lost 0 bases and J 5 bases, leaving 11 bases between the germline ends. In germline, CDR1 is SGDLS, CDR2 YYNGEE. The CDR3 coding sequence is TGTGCCAGCAGCGTAGGAGGGGGAACAACTGAAGCTTTCTTT. Its translation is CASSVGGGTTEAFF.

This clone was counted between two and nine times. The rearrangement links TRBV28 to TRBJ1-4; the D is unclear. Trimming took 8 bases from V and 3 from J, leaving 7 bases between them. The CDR3 runs to 12 residues. Germline loops: CDR1 MDHEN, CDR2 SYDVKM. CDR3 DNA sequence: TGTGCCAGCTCCCAGTCTAATGAAAAACTGTTTTTT. Translated: CASSQSNEKLFF. The variable domain in full, completed from reference TRBV28 and TRBJ1-4, reads DVKVTQSSRYLVKRTGEKVFLECVQDMDHENMFWYRQDPGLGLRLIYFSYDVKMKEKGDIPEGYSVSREKKERFSLILESASTNQTSMYLCASSQSNEKLFFGSGTQLSVL.

This chain links TRBV19 with TRBJ1-5, with TRBD1 as a possible D gene (6 bases). Trimming removed 7 bases at V and 4 bases at J, with 11 bases between. Germline-derived CDR1 and CDR2 are LNHDA and SQIVND (reference sequence). The CDR3 contains 13 residues. The CDR3 bases are TGTGCCAGTACGACAGGTAGTAATCAGCCCCAGCATTTT. Protein: CASTTGSNQPQHF.

This clone occurred a few times. This chain connects TRBV30 to TRBJ2-2, with D perhaps matching TRBD1 or TRBD2 (5 bases each). The germline V and J ends were trimmed by 1 base and 7 bases, with 13 bases remaining between them. This CDR3 has 14 amino acids. From germline, CDR1 is GTSNPN and CDR2 SVGIG (reference sequence). The CDR3 DNA is TGTGCCTGGAGTGATGAGGGGCAGGGCGGGGAGCTGTTTTTT. It specifies CAWSDEGQGGELFF.

V and J are TRBV29-1 and TRBJ2-2; 7 nucleotides line up with TRBD1. Germline V gene lookup returns CDR1 SQVTM and CDR2 ANQGSEA. The CDR3 is 16 residues long. Trimming at V came to 6 bases and at J to 2 bases, leaving 12 bases not matched to a gene. CDR3 DNA: TGCAGCGTCCGTCCAGGTGACAGGGCCAACACCGGGGAGCTGTTTTTT. This encodes CSVRPGDRANTGELFF.

This clone was detected only a few times. J is TRBJ2-5 and V is TRBV2; possibly TRBD1 for D (5 bases). Germline V CDR1 and CDR2: SNHLY, FYNNEI. Trimming removed 2 bases at V and 2 bases at J, with 9 bases between. The CDR3 runs 14 residues. The CDR3: CASSEKTEQETQYF. DNA for the CDR3: TGTGCCAGCAGTGAAAAGACAGAGCAAGAGACCCAGTACTTC.

The CDR3 reads CASSAWTVGNTEAFF. The CDR3 DNA follows: TGTGCCAGCAGTGCTTGGACAGTCGGGAACACTGAAGCTTTCTTT. This chain uses TRBV6-1 with TRBJ1-1; D possibly corresponds to TRBD1 (6 bases). V was trimmed by 4 bases and J by 1 base, leaving 13 bases between them. The CDR3 is 15 amino acids. CDR1 is MNHNS and CDR2 is SASEGT in the germline V gene.

This clone appeared a single time. The rearrangement joins TRBV25-1 to TRBJ2-1, with D perhaps TRBD1 (7 bases). Germline V gene data show CDR1 as MGHDK and CDR2 as SYGVNS. V lost 6 bases and J lost 12, with 21 bases in between. This CDR3 comprises 14 residues. CDR3 in DNA: TGTGCCAGCAGCTTGTTCTCAGGGGGAGGTCGGCAGTTCTTC. This translates into CASSLFSGGGRQFF.

V is TRBV5-1 and J is TRBJ2-5, with no clear D. Germline V lookup: CDR1 SGHRS, CDR2 YFSETQ. V lost 2 bases and J 2 bases, leaving 10 bases between the germline ends. This CDR3 has 14 residues. In nucleotides, the CDR3 is TGCGCCAGCAGCTTCGAACAGCTTCAAGAGACCCAGTACTTC. Amino acids: CASSFEQLQETQYF.

This clone occurred a few times. This rearrangement joins TRBV4-3 to TRBJ1-2; TRBD1 is a possible D gene (5 bases). This CDR3 has 14 amino acids. The germline gives CDR1 LGHNA, CDR2 YSLEER. Between the trimmed V and J ends, which lost 0 bases and 4 bases, there was a span of 9 bases. In nucleotides, the CDR3 is TGCGCCAGCAGCCAAGACAGGGAGCTCTATGGCTACACCTTC. Protein: CASSQDRELYGYTF.

The table lists this clone with a few counts. CDR3 coding DNA: TGCGCCAGCAGCCAAGATACAGGACAGGGCACTAACTATGGCTACACCTTC. Amino acids: CASSQDTGQGTNYGYTF. This sequence joins TRBV4-3 and TRBJ1-2, with 8 bases lining up with TRBD1. J gave up 0 bases and V 0 bases, and 6 bases lay outside the gene matches. This CDR3 is built from 17 residues. Germline assignment: CDR1 LGHNA and CDR2 YSLEER.

The chain links TRBV30 to TRBJ2-7; no reliable D call. V shed 6 bases and J shed 2 bases, with 8 bases lying between them. The CDR3 spans 11 residues. Germline V gene lookup returns CDR1 GTSNPN and CDR2 SVGIG (reference sequence). The CDR3: CACDRAYEQYF. The CDR3 DNA reads as TGTGCCTGTGACCGGGCCTACGAGCAGTACTTC.

The CDR3 spells CASSTLGEQYF. For the CDR3, the DNA is TGTGCCAGCAGCACCCTGGGCGAGCAGTACTTC. The J gene is TRBJ2-7, the V gene TRBV6-6; D is unresolved. V lost 6 bases to trimming and J lost 6 bases, with 9 bases between them. Germline V gene sequence: CDR1 MNHNY, CDR2 SVGAGI (reference sequence). The CDR3 spans 11 residues.

This rearrangement joins TRBV5-1 to TRBJ2-1; the D gene is possibly TRBD1 (7 bases). CDR1 is SGHRS, CDR2 YFSETQ, per germline. Trimming removed 3 bases at V and 0 bases at J, with 13 bases between. The CDR3 covers 16 residues. DNA of the CDR3: TGCGCCAGCAGCTCGGCGGGACAGAACTCCTACAATGAGCAGTTCTTC. Amino acid sequence: CASSSAGQNSYNEQFF.

V is TRBV7-9 and J is TRBJ2-1, with TRBD1 matching 7 bases. The CDR3 runs to 12 residues. V was pared by 5 bases and J by 7 bases, with 2 bases of the junction left unmatched. Germline V CDR1 and CDR2: SEHNR, FQNEAQ (reference sequence). The CDR3 here is CASSRQGNEQFF. CDR3 nucleotide sequence: TGTGCCAGCAGCCGACAGGGTAATGAGCAGTTCTTC. The full variable domain, in which reference TRBV7-9 and TRBJ2-1 provide the parts outside the CDR3, is DTGVSQNPRHKITKRGQNVTFRCDPISEHNRLYWYRQTLGQGPEFLTYFQNEAQLEKSRLLSDRFSAERPKGSFSTLEIQRTEQGDSAMYLCASSRQGNEQFFGPGTRLTVL.

V usage is TRBV29-1 and J usage is TRBJ1-4; D unresolved. The germline gives CDR1 SQVTM, CDR2 ANQGSEA. V lost 6 bases and J 0 bases, leaving 17 bases between the germline ends. This CDR3 has 16 amino acids. DNA for the CDR3: TGCAGCGTCAGACTCCGTGAGCGAGCAACTAATGAAAAACTGTTTTTT. This sequence encodes CSVRLRERATNEKLFF.

This chain connects TRBV18 to TRBJ2-7; D uncertain. Per germline, CDR1 KGHSH and CDR2 LQKENI. Trimming pared 6 bases from V and 3 bases from J, leaving 12 bases between. The CDR3 sequence is 13 residues long. The CDR3 spells CASSVSRSYEQYF. The CDR3, as DNA: TGTGCCAGCTCGGTGAGCAGGAGCTACGAGCAGTACTTC.

The chain couples TRBV18 to TRBJ2-4, with unresolved D. The length of the CDR3 is 17 residues. Germline V gives CDR1 KGHSH, CDR2 LQKENI. V gave up 4 bases and J gave up 1 base, with 17 bases separating them. The CDR3 protein is CASSLSGSRRAKNIQYF. The CDR3 nucleotides read TGTGCCAGCTCACTCTCCGGGTCCCGAAGGGCCAAAAACATTCAGTACTTC. The complete variable domain, with remaining parts taken from reference TRBV18 and TRBJ2-4, reads NAGVMQNPRHLVRRRGQEARLRCSPMKGHSHVYWYRQLPEEGLKFMVYLQKENIIDESGMPKERFSAEFPKEGPSILRIQQVVRGDSAAYFCASSLSGSRRAKNIQYFGAGTRLSVL.

The chain carries TRBV4-1 and TRBJ1-3; unclear D gene. This CDR3 contains 15 residues. Per the germline V gene, CDR1 is MGHRA and CDR2 is YSYEKL. Trimming cost V 0 bases and J 4 bases, with 10 bases left between them. CDR3 in amino acids: CASSQDPPPGNTIYF. Here the CDR3 DNA reads TGCGCCAGCAGCCAAGATCCTCCTCCCGGAAACACCATATATTTT.